This TCR beta chain is from a study of T cells in Graves' hyperthyroidism and ophthalmopathy (dated by TCRdb to 2018 to 2020). As for the study more broadly: Peripheral blood was collected at initial diagnosis, before any treatment. To identify TCR V-J signatures that set the groups apart, the researchers used a discovery cohort of about a hundred patients, made up of 40 to 45 with Graves' ophthalmopathy and some 56 with stable Graves' hyperthyroidism. Prospective prediction of ophthalmopathy was tested in an independent validation cohort consisting of under 20 hyperthyroidism patients and more than 15 patients who later progressed to ophthalmopathy. The 95 to 100 discovery patients were randomly divided into training and test sets at a 7:3 ratio. Thyroid tissue and blood T-cell repertoires from about six Graves' hyperthyroidism patients were also compared in the study. After blood sampling, hyperthyroidism patients were treated with methimazole at a starting dose of 30 mg daily, and ophthalmopathy patients were treated with high-dose intravenous methylprednisolone. According to the paper, TCR Vbeta CDR3 sequencing was carried out on 135 peripheral blood samples, which came from under 50 ophthalmopathy, 75 or so hyperthyroidism and approximately 17 progressor patients.

Moderately to severely active disease, a Clinical Activity Score of at least 3, a NOSPECS grade of at least 4, and a duration under 3 months were present in ophthalmopathy patients. The study excluded patients with uncontrolled infections, other autoimmune diseases, pregnancy or lactation. Diagnoses were established on the basis of clinical symptoms, serum thyroxine and TRAb, thyroid ultrasound, and orbital computed tomography. PBMCs were separated from roughly 10 ml of fresh peripheral blood using Ficoll-Paque density gradient centrifugation. Total RNA was extracted using Trizol reagent, and RNA quality was assessed on an Agilent 2100 Bioanalyzer. At the junction V is shortened by 0 bases and J by 6 bases, with 4 bases in between. Measured from the cysteine to the phenylalanine, the CDR3 is 11 residues long. Just the 33-base CDR3 DNA is kept, in frame starting at base 1. The CDR1 and CDR2 encoded by the germline V gene (reference sequence) are GTSNPN and SVGIG.

TCR beta CDR3 regions were amplified from RNA transcripts. For the first round of RT-PCR on the TCR CDR3, the HTBI primer set was used together with the Qiagen OneStep RT-PCR kit. Libraries were constructed in a second round of multiplex PCR, after which size selection and purification were performed. The libraries were sequenced on an Illumina HiSeq2000 using paired-end 100 bp reads. Processing in the source paper ran as follows. SOAPnuke was used to process the raw data, throwing out any read that contained adapters or uncalled bases, had a mean Phred below 15, or lacked an exact constant-primer or identifier match. COPE v1.2.5 was used to merge high-quality paired reads, and clonotypes were defined as unique nucleotide sequences. Clonotypes were aligned to IMGT TRBV, TRBD and TRBJ reference segments using MiTCR v1.1. The analysis was restricted to V-J combinations with a frequency above 0.0001, which together covered 99.2% of the repertoires. The TCS score was defined as F50 (clonal expansion) divided by E x V (chaos), with BLOSUM62-based TCRdist calculated between CDR3 peptides within each V-J. Welch's t-statistics and random forest reduced approximately 520 V-J features to fewer than 15, which were used in a naive Bayes classifier (R e1071). Starting from the raw public reads, TCRdb applied fastp trimming at Q25, assembled clones with MiXCR and retained in-frame beta chains. Records with the same CDR3 protein are collapsed into one entry carrying the most frequent genes and DNA. The V and J calls and clone size are TCRdb's, not the authors'. This sample is represented by about 590,000 distinct CDR3 sequences; over 12% of them were singletons. The biggest ten clones account for over 6% of the sample.

This clonotype was recorded many times. This clone's antigen is unknown. Within one base of it there is no much larger clone, and no base qualities were kept. Results the study describes overall, beyond this receptor: Ophthalmopathy was separated from stable hyperthyroidism by a 13 V-J signature model, with over 85% sensitivity and roughly 81% specificity obtained in cross-validation and 80%/75% obtained in testing. Sample size was not statistically predetermined, and investigators were not blinded to group allocation. In validation, progression to ophthalmopathy was predicted by the model with 70.59% sensitivity and around 75% specificity, a median of approximately 6.5 months before onset. Most expanded thyroid clonotypes (frequency above 0.001) were also detected in blood, a finding suggesting that blood repertoires may reflect thyroid immune responses.

The origin of this receptor is a woman aged 18 to 35 with Graves' ophthalmopathy. This chain joins TRBV30 to TRBJ2-3; the D segment cannot be called with confidence. The sequenced sample was blood. At the DNA level, the sequence is TGTGCCTGGAGTGTCGGGGATACGCAGTATTTT. Its product reads: CAWSVGDTQYF.